What follows are 16 T cell receptor beta chains derived from one specimen sequenced in a study of identical twins. TCRdb reprocessed the 5' RACE reads via MiXCR and lists one record per CDR3 protein. The sample records 500,000 or so distinct CDR3 sequences, less than 25% being singletons. The sample was also reused in another study, on T cells expressing NK-cell markers.

Sequencing used CD4+ T cells sorted from blood. The receptors were sampled from a woman aged 18-29 years in good health.

The gene calls are TRBV21-1 and TRBJ1-4. TRBV21-1 is described as a pseudogene. The CDR3 has 14 residues. For the CDR3, the DNA is TGTGCCAGCAGCAAAGTAGGGTCGGGCGAAAAACTGTTTTTT. Translating it yields CASSKVGSGEKLFF.

The gene calls are TRBV7-6 and TRBJ2-7; no firm D call. Germline lookup yields CDR1 SGHVS and CDR2 FNYEAQ. This CDR3 spans 14 amino acids. Trimming pared 1 base from V and 3 bases from J, leaving 10 bases between. CDR3 residues: CASSLDTHVYEQYF. CDR3 coding DNA: TGTGCCAGCAGCTTAGACACCCACGTCTACGAGCAGTACTTC. Combining the CDR3 with reference TRBV7-6 and TRBJ2-7 gives the whole variable domain GAGVSQSPRYKVTKRGQDVALRCDPISGHVSLYWYRQALGQGPEFLTYFNYEAQQDKSGLPNDRFSAERPEGSISTLTIQRTEQRDSAMYRCASSLDTHVYEQYFGPGTRLTVT.

This chain uses TRBV6-5 with TRBJ2-7; perhaps D is TRBD1 or TRBD2 (7 bases each). Per the germline V gene, CDR1 is MNHEY and CDR2 is SVGAGI. There are 13 residues in the CDR3. Trimming shortened V by 5 bases and J by 6 bases, and 14 bases separated the two germline ends. The CDR3 protein is CASSTDREGEQYF. The CDR3 DNA is TGTGCCAGCAGTACCGACAGGGAGGGCGAGCAGTACTTC.

V usage is TRBV7-2 and J usage is TRBJ2-7, with 7 bases matching TRBD1. Germline loops: CDR1 SGHTA, CDR2 FQGNSA. This CDR3 is built from 15 residues. V dropped 5 bases and J dropped 0; count of bases not matched to a gene: 7. The DNA of the CDR3 is TGTGCCAGCAGCCCCGAAGGGGGCAGCTCCTACGAGCAGTACTTC. Translation: CASSPEGGSSYEQYF.

The chain employs TRBV30 and TRBJ1-1; D uncertain. Between the trimmed V and J ends, which lost 0 bases and 3 bases, there was a span of 2 bases. In germline, CDR1 is GTSNPN, CDR2 SVGIG (reference sequence). The CDR3 totals 11 residues. The DNA of the CDR3 is TGTGCCTGGAGTGTATACACTGAAGCTTTCTTT. It is translated as CAWSVYTEAFF.

V gene TRBV27 combines with J gene TRBJ2-3, with unresolved D. The CDR3 is 12 amino acids. CDR1 is MNHEY and CDR2 is SMNVEV in the germline V gene (reference sequence). V gave up 8 bases and J gave up 3 bases, with 9 bases separating them. The CDR3 DNA reads as TGTGCCAGCGCCATTGGGACAGATACGCAGTATTTT. Translating gives CASAIGTDTQYF.

Regarding this clonotype: This CDR3 is missing its conserved last phenylalanine or tryptophan, likely due to a read error. The V and J genes are TRBV7-9 and TRBJ2-7; possible D gene TRBD1, 6 bases. With 3 bases removed from V and 4 bases from J, the gap between germline ends came to 13 bases. The CDR3 spans 14 residues. CDR1 and CDR2 from the germline V gene are SEHNR and FQNEAQ (reference sequence). The CDR3 region has the DNA TGTGCCAGCAGCTTGCCGGGACAACGATACGAGCAGTACTTA. This codes for CASSLPGQRYEQYL.

This clonotype has only a few counts. This chain joins TRBV20-1 and TRBJ2-5; TRBD2 is a possible D gene (5 bases). V was pared by 8 bases and J by 4 bases, with 17 bases between. Looked up from germline, CDR1 is DFQATT and CDR2 is SNEGSKA (reference sequence). The CDR3 is 13 residues long. CDR3 residues: CSLTGRGGETQYF. CDR3 in DNA: TGCAGTTTAACGGGGAGAGGAGGAGAGACCCAGTACTTC.

The rearrangement links TRBV24-1 to TRBJ2-1; the D is unclear. Germline assignment: CDR1 KGHDR and CDR2 SFDVKD. V was clipped by 7 bases and J by 0 bases, with 15 bases between them. CDR3 length equals 16 residues. CDR3 DNA sequence: TGTGCCACCAGCTCATCGACTGTAAGCTCCTACAATGAGCAGTTCTTC. Protein sequence: CATSSSTVSSYNEQFF.

This clonotype was detected once. The CDR3 region is CASSLVGVNTEAFF. In nucleotides, the CDR3 is TGTGCCAGCAGTTTAGTAGGGGTCAACACTGAAGCTTTCTTT. The V call is TRBV12-3 or TRBV12-4, the J call TRBJ1-1; TRBD1 might be the D (5 bases). This CDR3 region has 14 residues. V gave up 1 base and J gave up 2 bases, with 8 bases separating them.

The sample holds many counts of this clonotype. The chain carries TRBV28 and TRBJ2-7, with a tentative D call TRBD1 (6 bases). There are 14 residues in the CDR3. Per the germline V gene, CDR1 is MDHEN and CDR2 is SYDVKM. With 5 bases removed from V and 2 bases from J, the gap between germline ends came to 13 bases. CDR3 DNA: TGTGCCAGCAGTACATACAGGGTACCCTACGAGCAGTACTTC. Amino acid sequence: CASSTYRVPYEQYF.

This clonotype is a singleton in its sample. This chain uses TRBV18 with TRBJ2-1; 8 bases are a match to TRBD1. V shed 3 bases, J shed 9 bases, and the junction held 7 bases outside the gene matches. Germline CDR1 and CDR2: KGHSH and LQKENI. There are 14 residues in the CDR3. The CDR3 sequence is CASSPGTGRAEQFF. The CDR3, as DNA: TGTGCCAGCTCACCGGGGACAGGTCGGGCTGAGCAGTTCTTC.

This clonotype was observed many times. The chain combines TRBV20-1 with TRBJ2-3; TRBD2 aligns across 7 bases. Germline V gene sequence: CDR1 DFQATT, CDR2 SNEGSKA (reference sequence). CDR3 size: 14 residues. J gave up 1 base and V 6 bases, and 7 bases lay outside the gene matches. The CDR3 sequence is CSASTSGGTDTQYF. The CDR3 DNA is TGCAGTGCCTCCACGAGCGGGGGCACAGATACGCAGTATTTT.

The rearrangement uses TRBV6-6 and TRBJ1-5, with a possible D match to TRBD1 (5 bases). Germline CDR1 is MNHNY and CDR2 is SVGAGI (reference sequence). This CDR3 has 13 amino acids. Trimming cost V 7 bases and J 7 bases, with 14 bases left between them. The CDR3 spells CASKVGTGQPQHF. The DNA of the CDR3 is TGTGCCAGCAAGGTCGGAACAGGACAGCCCCAGCATTTT.

The chain's CDR3 is CASSEFGGNSYNEQFF. The CDR3 nucleotides are TGTGCCAGCAGTGAATTTGGGGGGAACTCCTACAATGAGCAGTTCTTC. The chain is built from TRBV25-1 and TRBJ2-1, with D perhaps TRBD2 (6 bases). V lost 1 base, J lost 0 bases, and 10 bases lay in between. The CDR3 spans 16 residues. From germline, CDR1 is MGHDK and CDR2 SYGVNS.

The rearrangement uses TRBV11-2 and TRBJ2-1; 10 bases agree with TRBD2. This CDR3 comprises 14 residues. CDR1 and CDR2 (germline): SGHAT, FQNNGV. Losses at the gene ends were 5 bases for V and 6 bases for J; bases not matched to a gene: 4. The CDR3 spells CASSVLAGANEQFF. CDR3 in DNA: TGTGCCAGCAGCGTCCTAGCGGGGGCCAATGAGCAGTTCTTC.